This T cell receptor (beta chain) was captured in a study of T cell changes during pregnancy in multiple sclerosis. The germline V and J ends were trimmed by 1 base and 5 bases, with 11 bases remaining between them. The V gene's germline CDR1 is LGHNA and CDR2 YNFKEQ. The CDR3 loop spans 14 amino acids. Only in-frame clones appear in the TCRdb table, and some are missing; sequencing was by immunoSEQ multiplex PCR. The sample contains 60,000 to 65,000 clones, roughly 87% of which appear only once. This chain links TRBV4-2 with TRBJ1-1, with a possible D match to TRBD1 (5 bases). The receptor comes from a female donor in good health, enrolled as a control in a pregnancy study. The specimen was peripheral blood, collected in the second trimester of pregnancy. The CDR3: CASSQVRVETEAFF. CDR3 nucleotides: TGTGCCAGCAGCCAAGTCAGGGTGGAGACTGAAGCTTTCTTT.